One sample yielded the 27 T cell receptor beta chains listed below, sequenced in a study of blood T cell repertoires in COVID-19. Assay used: immunoSEQ multiplex PCR; TCRdb lists only in-frame clones, some missing. The table lists over 200,000 clones, around 85% of them singletons. The specimen sequenced was peripheral blood. The origin of the receptors is a human donor in a cohort sampled during active COVID-19.

V is TRBV29-1 and J is TRBJ2-2; 12 bases agree with TRBD2. V shed 4 bases and J 4 bases; nucleotides not matched to a gene: 7. CDR1 is SQVTM, CDR2 ANQGSEA, per germline. The CDR3 extends over 16 amino acids. The DNA of the CDR3 is TGCAGCGTTGGAAGGACTAGCGGGACCCGCACCGGGGAGCTGTTTTTT. Protein product: CSVGRTSGTRTGELFF.

The V gene is TRBV28, the J gene TRBJ2-7; maybe TRBD1 (6 bases). This CDR3 is built from 12 residues. Trimming stripped 10 bases from V and 1 base from J, with 11 bases between. Germline V gives CDR1 MDHEN, CDR2 SYDVKM. The CDR3 bases are TGTGCCACAAGGGGGTTGTCCTACGAGCAGTACTTC. Translating gives CATRGLSYEQYF.

This clone was seen more than once but under ten times. The chain combines TRBV7-9 with TRBJ2-7; D ambiguous. Germline V gene sequence: CDR1 SEHNR, CDR2 FQNEAQ (reference sequence). The CDR3 length is 14 residues. V was pared by 5 bases and J by 5 bases, with 16 bases between. In DNA, the CDR3 is TGTGCCAGCAGCCCGAGGTCGGCACTCCACGAGCAGTACTTC. Protein sequence: CASSPRSALHEQYF.

The rearrangement links TRBV10-3 to TRBJ2-6, with 7 bases identical to TRBD1. Trimming removed 5 bases from V and 0 bases from J; junction bases left unmatched: 4. The V gene's germline CDR1 is ENHRY and CDR2 SYGVKD. This CDR3 region has 16 residues. Here the CDR3 reads CAISPTGSSGANVLTF. The CDR3 DNA reads as TGTGCCATCAGTCCGACAGGGAGCTCTGGGGCCAACGTCCTGACTTTC.

The CDR3 DNA reads TGTGCCAGCAGTTCTCGACTAGCGGGCCTCTACGAGCAGTACTTC. Its protein is CASSSRLAGLYEQYF. The genes are TRBV27 and TRBJ2-7, with TRBD2 matching over 10 bases. The CDR3 runs 15 residues. Looked up from germline, CDR1 is MNHEY and CDR2 is SMNVEV (reference sequence). V trimming: 4 bases; J trimming: 3 bases; junction bases outside the gene matches: 6.

In its sample, this clone was seen a few times. V usage is TRBV12-3 or TRBV12-4 and J usage is TRBJ1-1; D unresolved. This CDR3 is 13 amino acids long. V dropped 3 bases and J dropped 3 bases, with 8 bases sitting between them. CDR3 nucleotides: TGTGCCAGCAGTTTGTGGGGAGACACTGAAGCTTTCTTT. Its protein is CASSLWGDTEAFF.

The gene calls are TRBV19 and TRBJ2-7, with 11 positions matching TRBD1. The CDR3 is made up of 13 amino acids. Unmatched junction bases numbered 4, after V lost 5 bases and J lost 7 bases. Germline V gives CDR1 LNHDA, CDR2 SQIVND (reference sequence). The CDR3 DNA is TGTGCCAGTAGTCGGGACAGGGGGGGAGAGCAGTACTTC. Translated, it gives CASSRDRGGEQYF.

CDR3 DNA sequence: TGTGCCAGCAGTGAAGTCGAGCGTGGTGAGCAGTTCTTC. The encoded protein is CASSEVERGEQFF. The chain is built from TRBV25-1 and TRBJ2-1; D is undetermined. Trimming pared 2 bases from V and 9 bases from J, leaving 11 bases between. The germline CDR1 and CDR2 sequences are MGHDK and SYGVNS. The CDR3 extends over 13 amino acids.

The chain uses TRBV9 and TRBJ1-2, with 8 bases fitting TRBD1. J lost 2 bases, V lost 3 bases, and 6 bases had no gene match. Germline-derived CDR1 and CDR2 are SGDLS and YYNGEE. This CDR3 spans 15 amino acids. CDR3: CASSGYGQGNYGYTF. CDR3 sequence (DNA): TGTGCCAGCAGCGGGTACGGACAGGGCAACTATGGCTACACCTTC. The full variable domain, its missing parts supplied by reference TRBV9 and TRBJ1-2, is DSGVTQTPKHLITATGQRVTLRCSPRSGDLSVYWYQQSLDQGLQFLIQYYNGEERAKGNILERFSAQQFPDLHSELNLSSLELGDSALYFCASSGYGQGNYGYTFGSGTRLTVV.

V is TRBV5-1 and J is TRBJ2-1; 13 bases align to TRBD2. With 5 bases clipped from V and 8 bases from J, the junction kept 7 bases outside the gene matches. This CDR3 is 15 amino acids long. Germline-derived CDR1 and CDR2 are SGHRS and YFSETQ. CDR3: CASSQGLAGLDEQFF. Here the CDR3 DNA reads TGCGCCAGCAGTCAGGGACTAGCGGGATTGGATGAGCAGTTCTTC. Based on the CDR3 plus reference TRBV5-1 and TRBJ2-1, the full variable domain is KAGVTQTPRYLIKTRGQQVTLSCSPISGHRSVSWYQQTPGQGLQFLFEYFSETQRNKGNFPGRFSGRQFSNSRSEMNVSTLELGDSALYLCASSQGLAGLDEQFFGPGTRLTVL.

The J gene is TRBJ1-1, the V gene TRBV7-9; D is possibly TRBD1 (5 bases). This CDR3 has 14 amino acids. Trimming took off 1 base at V and 1 base at J, with 7 bases between the two ends. In germline, CDR1 is SEHNR, CDR2 FQNEAQ (reference sequence). In DNA, the CDR3 is TGTGCCAGCAGCTTAGGGGGCGAGAACACTGAAGCTTTCTTT. It yields the protein CASSLGGENTEAFF. Based on the CDR3 plus reference TRBV7-9 and TRBJ1-1, the full variable domain is DTGVSQNPRHKITKRGQNVTFRCDPISEHNRLYWYRQTLGQGPEFLTYFQNEAQLEKSRLLSDRFSAERPKGSFSTLEIQRTEQGDSAMYLCASSLGGENTEAFFGQGTRLTVV.

The chain recombines TRBV2 with TRBJ2-1, with D unresolved. Looked up from germline, CDR1 is SNHLY and CDR2 is FYNNEI. The CDR3 length is 15 residues. Trimming removed 3 bases from V and 0 bases from J, with 9 bases in between. CDR3 bases: TGTGCCAGCAGTGACGTAGAGGCCTCCTACAATGAGCAGTTCTTC. Residues: CASSDVEASYNEQFF.

V is TRBV7-6 and J is TRBJ2-7, with TRBD1 identical over 9 bases. The CDR3 sequence is 16 residues long. The germline gives CDR1 SGHVS, CDR2 FNYEAQ. V lost 5 bases to trimming and J lost 3 bases; unmatched junction nucleotides: 11. This CDR3 is CASSPRRQGEIYEQYF. CDR3 coding DNA: TGTGCCAGCAGCCCCAGGCGACAGGGGGAAATCTACGAGCAGTACTTC.

CDR3 nucleotide sequence: TGTGCCAGCAGGAGTCCGGGACTAGGGGTCAATGAGCAGTTCTTC. It yields the protein CASRSPGLGVNEQFF. The chain links TRBV6-5 to TRBJ2-1; 8 bases line up with TRBD2. CDR3 length: 15 amino acids. The junction had 10 bases not matched to a gene; V was cut back by 6 bases and J by 6 bases. CDR1 is MNHEY and CDR2 is SVGAGI in the germline V gene.

This chain uses TRBV9 with TRBJ2-7; a weak D match, TRBD1 (6 bases). The germline V gene encodes CDR1 SGDLS and CDR2 YYNGEE. V lost 1 base and J lost 3, with 11 bases in between. There are 14 residues in the CDR3. CDR3 bases: TGTGCCAGCAGCGTAACCCCAGGGGTCTACGAGCAGTACTTC. It is translated as CASSVTPGVYEQYF.

This chain uses TRBV6-5 with TRBJ1-2, with 7 bases that match TRBD1. In germline, CDR1 is MNHEY, CDR2 SVGAGI. CDR3 length: 13 residues. V trimming: 5 bases; J trimming: 6 bases; junction bases outside the gene matches: 6. CDR3 nucleotide sequence: TGTGCCAGCAGTCCAAATACAGGGGATGGCTACACCTTC. It yields the protein CASSPNTGDGYTF.

V usage is TRBV19 and J usage is TRBJ1-5; 7 nucleotides match TRBD1. CDR1 is LNHDA, CDR2 SQIVND, per germline (reference sequence). V trimming: 5 bases; J trimming: 5 bases; junction bases outside the gene matches: 12. The CDR3 extends over 16 amino acids. The CDR3 protein is CASSGSGTEAHQPQHF. DNA of the CDR3: TGTGCCAGTAGTGGGTCCGGGACAGAGGCCCATCAGCCCCAGCATTTT.

V and J are TRBV2 and TRBJ1-1; 7 bases are shared with TRBD1. With 0 bases clipped from V and 9 bases from J, the junction kept 4 bases outside the gene matches. CDR3 length: 13 amino acids. CDR1 and CDR2 (germline): SNHLY, FYNNEI. This CDR3 reads CASSEAGTAKAFF. The CDR3 region has the DNA TGTGCCAGCAGTGAAGCGGGGACAGCAAAAGCTTTCTTT. The variable domain in full, with the rest retrieved from reference TRBV2 and TRBJ1-1, is EPEVTQTPSHQVTQMGQEVILRCVPISNHLYFYWYRQILGQKVEFLVSFYNNEISEKSEIFDDQFSVERPDGSNFTLKIRSTKLEDSAMYFCASSEAGTAKAFFGQGTRLTVV.

The chain has TRBV28 and TRBJ2-1, with a possible D match to TRBD1 (6 bases). CDR1 MDHEN and CDR2 SYDVKM come from the germline V gene. The length of the CDR3 is 14 residues. Trimming took 6 bases from V and 2 from J, leaving 11 bases between them. The CDR3 here is CASRRAGAYNEQFF. CDR3 nucleotides: TGTGCCAGCAGGCGGGCAGGGGCCTACAATGAGCAGTTCTTC. Combining the CDR3 with reference TRBV28 and TRBJ2-1 gives the whole variable domain DVKVTQSSRYLVKRTGEKVFLECVQDMDHENMFWYRQDPGLGLRLIYFSYDVKMKEKGDIPEGYSVSREKKERFSLILESASTNQTSMYLCASRRAGAYNEQFFGPGTRLTVL.

The chain recombines TRBV11-2 with TRBJ2-7; 7 positions match TRBD2. J was trimmed by 6 bases and V by 0 bases; bases with no gene match: 5. Looked up from germline, CDR1 is SGHAT and CDR2 is FQNNGV. The CDR3 extends over 14 amino acids. CDR3 nucleotides: TGTGCCAGCAGCTTAGACCGGACTAGTCCCGAGCAGTACTTC. Protein: CASSLDRTSPEQYF.

The CDR3 sequence: CASSPTGGNTEAFF. DNA for the CDR3: TGTGCCAGCTCACCGACAGGGGGGAACACTGAAGCTTTCTTT. The chain uses TRBV18 and TRBJ1-1, with 9 bases that match TRBD1. The ends lost 3 bases at V and 1 base at J; junction bases unmatched: 0. CDR3 length equals 14 residues. Germline V gene lookup returns CDR1 KGHSH and CDR2 LQKENI.

V gene TRBV28 combines with J gene TRBJ2-7; D may be TRBD1 (5 bases). Trimming took 6 bases from V and 1 from J, leaving 13 bases between them. The germline V gene has CDR1 MDHEN and CDR2 SYDVKM. The CDR3 is 14 amino acids. The CDR3 spells CASSYTRQSYEQYF. The CDR3 nucleotides are TGTGCCAGCAGCTACACAAGACAGTCCTACGAGCAGTACTTC.

This chain's CDR3 is CASSLVTGGSPLHF. CDR3 sequence (DNA): TGTGCCAGCAGCTTAGTGACGGGGGGTTCACCCCTCCACTTT. This chain joins TRBV7-2 and TRBJ1-6; tentatively, D is TRBD1 (5 bases). Trimming stripped 1 base from V and 9 bases from J, with 10 bases between. CDR3 size: 14 residues. CDR1 and CDR2 (germline): SGHTA, FQGNSA.

The count of this clone is one. The chain couples TRBV6-2 or TRBV6-3 to TRBJ2-7; TRBD1 aligns across 8 bases. This CDR3 has 16 residues. V was clipped by 5 bases and J by 0 bases; unmatched bases: 9. Germline values: CDR1 MNHEY, CDR2 SVGEGT. The CDR3: CASSPRQGLSSYEQYF. DNA of the CDR3: TGTGCCAGCAGTCCCCGACAGGGGTTAAGCTCCTACGAGCAGTACTTC.

There are a few counts of this clone. The chain uses TRBV28 and TRBJ1-1; D not certain. This CDR3 has 15 amino acids. Trimming left V 2 bases short and J 7 bases short, with 17 bases between. CDR1 and CDR2 (germline): MDHEN, SYDVKM. CDR3 in DNA: TGTGCCAGCAGTTTAGTAAGGAGTTTGGGTGTTGAAGCTTTCTTT. Its protein product is CASSLVRSLGVEAFF.

This clone showed up just a few times. The chain employs TRBV12-5 and TRBJ1-5; D gene uncertain. The CDR3 totals 17 residues. Germline CDR1 and CDR2: LGHNT and FRNRAP. Between the trimmed V and J ends, which lost 0 bases and 3 bases, there was a span of 15 bases. The CDR3 spells CASGLVERHGVNQPQHF. The DNA of the CDR3 is TGTGCTAGTGGTTTGGTTGAGCGACACGGGGTCAATCAGCCCCAGCATTTT.

The chain recombines TRBV9 with TRBJ2-1, with D perhaps TRBD2 (5 bases). This CDR3 spans 16 amino acids. Germline CDR1 SGDLS, CDR2 YYNGEE. The V and J ends lost 2 bases and 0 bases respectively, with 12 bases between them. CDR3 protein: CASSVGVPTSYNEQFF. The CDR3 DNA is TGTGCCAGCAGCGTCGGGGTCCCTACCTCCTACAATGAGCAGTTCTTC.